There are many counts of the clone carrying this T cell receptor beta chain. Germline CDR1 DFQATT, CDR2 SNEGSKA (reference sequence). The V end lost 7 bases, the J end lost 0 bases, and 7 bases lay between the germline ends. CDR3 size: 11 residues. The TCRbeta library incorporated unique molecular identifiers. TCRdb analysed the PCR reads with MiXCR anew, one entry per CDR3 protein. The sample shows 250,000 to 300,000 distinct CDR3 sequences, about 10% of them seen only once. The data were taken from a study of T-cell reconstitution after alpha-beta-depleted transplantation in children. The TCR originated in a human donor who donated a stem cell graft to a child with SCID. The rearrangement links TRBV20-1 to TRBJ2-7; no reliable D call. Here the sequenced sample was PBMCs from the stem cell graft donor, taken from the stem cell graft. The CDR3 bases are TGCAGTGGTCGTATCTCCTACGAGCAGTACTTC. Its translation: CSGRISYEQYF.